This is a list of T cell receptor beta chains from one sample in a study of blood T cells in healthy people across ages. TCRdb ran MiXCR on the 5' RACE reads and lists one entry per CDR3 protein. This table has more than 800,000 distinct CDR3 sequences, 40% to 55% appearing once. The sample consisted of blood. These receptors were taken from a woman aged 60 to 75 in good health. The CDR3 runs from the conserved cysteine through the conserved F or W. A D gene is named only where the DNA matches it firmly. A clone size is listed for some rows: how often the clone was seen (once, few, many), or a class if it is expanded.

>TRBV10-2|few|TRBJ2-4|TRBD1
TGCGCCAGCAGCCGGGACAGCAAAAACATTCAGTACTTC
CASSRDSKNIQYF
>TRBV30|.|TRBJ1-2|TRBD1
TGTGCCTGGTGGGGTGATGGACAGGGGACCTATGGCTACACCTTC
CAWWGDGQGTYGYTF
>TRBV20-1|.|TRBJ1-2|.
TGCAGTGCACAACAGGGAGGAAGCTATGGCTACACCTTC
CSAQQGGSYGYTF
>TRBV7-9|few|TRBJ2-1|.
TGTGCCACCACCGGCTCCTACAATGAGCAGTTCTTC
CATTGSYNEQFF
>TRBV28|.|TRBJ1-4|TRBD1
TGTGCCGGCAGTTCTCGACAGGGACAGTTTGATGAAAAACTGTTTTTT
CAGSSRQGQFDEKLFF
>TRBV12-3/TRBV12-4|few|TRBJ1-5|.
TGTGCCAGCAGTTTGCGTGCCTCTGATCAGCCCCAGCATTTT
CASSLRASDQPQHF
>TRBV11-2|.|TRBJ2-4|.
TGTGCCAGCAGCTTTTCGAGGGGCTCTGGGGGCATTCAGTACTTC
CASSFSRGSGGIQYF
>TRBV2|.|TRBJ2-7|TRBD2
TGTGCCAGCAGTGGGCACGTGAGGACTAGCAACGAGCAGTACTTC
CASSGHVRTSNEQYF
>TRBV7-9|.|TRBJ2-7|.
TGTGCCAGCGGCATAGGTGCTGAGCAGTACTTC
CASGIGAEQYF
>TRBV12-3/TRBV12-4|.|TRBJ2-5|TRBD2
TGTGCCAGCAGCACTCGGACTAGCGGGAGAGAGACCCAGTACTTC
CASSTRTSGRETQYF
>TRBV24-1|.|TRBJ1-1|.
TGTGCCAGTAACTTGGGGGCCACTGAAGCTTTCTTT
CASNLGATEAFF
>TRBV5-5|once|TRBJ1-1|TRBD1
TGTGCCAGCAGCTCGGACAGGGGAAGGCTATTGGGGAACACTGAAGCTTTCTTT
CASSSDRGRLLGNTEAFF
>TRBV20-1|.|TRBJ2-7|.
TGCAGTGCTAGGGCTAGACAGGGACTCTACGAGCAGTACTTC
CSARARQGLYEQYF
>TRBV11-3|.|TRBJ2-1|TRBD1
TGTGCCAGTTCGAAACAGGGGGAATCCTACAATGAGCAGTTCTTC
CASSKQGESYNEQFF
>TRBV12-3/TRBV12-4|.|TRBJ2-1|TRBD2
TGTGCCAGTGGGACTAGCGGGAGGGCAGGGTTATGGGGCAATGAGCAGTTCTTC
CASGTSGRAGLWGNEQFF
>TRBV4-1|many|TRBJ2-7|.
TGCGCCAGCAGCCAGGTACAAGACTACGAGCAGTACTTC
CASSQVQDYEQYF
>TRBV6-2/TRBV6-3|.|TRBJ2-7|.
TGTGCCAGCAGACCAACCCCTCTCGGGCGGCCAATCTACGAGCAGTACTTC
CASRPTPLGRPIYEQYF
>TRBV29-1|once|TRBJ2-7|TRBD2
TGCAGCGCCAAGACTAGCACTGAGCAGTACTTC
CSAKTSTEQYF
>TRBV5-1|few|TRBJ2-1|.
TGCGCCAGCAGCCGGGCGTCGGGAGATGAGCAGTTCTTC
CASSRASGDEQFF
>TRBV27|.|TRBJ2-1|TRBD2
TGTGCCAGCAGTCCTCGGCCCGGGACTAGCGGGAGGGTTTCCCATGAGCAGTTCTTC
CASSPRPGTSGRVSHEQFF
>TRBV20-1|.|TRBJ2-4|.
TGCAGTGCTGACGGGGGGCTGCAGGCCAAAAACATTCAGTACTTC
CSADGGLQAKNIQYF
>TRBV9|.|TRBJ2-2|.
TGTGCCAGCAGCGTAGGCGTTAGCGGGAACACCGGGGAGCTGTTTTTT
CASSVGVSGNTGELFF
>TRBV10-3|.|TRBJ2-4|.
TGTGCCACGGACCTGGGGGGCCCCAAGGAGGAGCAGTACTTC
CATDLGGPKEEQYF
>TRBV3-1|once|TRBJ2-7|.
TGTGCCAGCAGCCAAAATTCGATGCGCTACGAGCAGTACTTC
CASSQNSMRYEQYF
>TRBV29-1|few|TRBJ2-1|.
TGCAGCGTTGTTGGCAGAAACAATGAGCAGTTCTTC
CSVVGRNNEQFF
>TRBV3-1|.|TRBJ1-5|TRBD1
TGTGCCAGCAGCCAAGGACCGACAGGGCCAGATCAGCCCCAGCATTTT
CASSQGPTGPDQPQHF
>TRBV20-1|.|TRBJ2-7|TRBD1
TGCAGTGCAGAAGACAGGGGCGAGCAGTACTTC
CSAEDRGEQYF
>TRBV29-1|.|TRBJ2-1|.
TGCAGCGTTGGAGGTGCTCACACCTACAATGAGCAGTTCTTC
CSVGGAHTYNEQFF
>TRBV7-9|.|TRBJ2-5|TRBD2
TGTGCCAGCAGCCAAGGGACTAGCGGGAAGAGAGAGCAGTACTTC
CASSQGTSGKREQYF
>TRBV27|few|TRBJ2-7|.
TGTGCCAGCAGTTTAATTAAGGCGTACAGCTACTACGAGCAGTACTTC
CASSLIKAYSYYEQYF
>TRBV25-1|many|TRBJ2-6|TRBD1
TGTGCCAGCAGTGTTCCCGGGACAGGGGTTTCTGGGGCCAACGTCCTGACTTTC
CASSVPGTGVSGANVLTF
>TRBV7-9|.|TRBJ2-7|.
TGTGCCAGCAGCTTATGGGGGAGGCACGACGAGCAGTACTTC
CASSLWGRHDEQYF